This TCR beta chain comes out of a study of T-cell memory formation after mild COVID-19. On the study more broadly: Largely, TCR clusters stayed within a single donor.

TCRdb ran MiXCR on the 5' RACE reads and lists one entry per CDR3 protein. The data show roughly 89,000 distinct CDR3 sequences, about 15% seen once. Study-level findings and limits: Whereas later expanders leaned CD4+, clones contracting day 15 to 85 showed a balanced CD4/CD8 makeup. A subset of responding clones appeared in pre-infection memory, suggesting cross-reactive memory joined. Chiefly within CM and EM were the contracting CD4+ clones; CD8+ ones were within EMRA.

The trim removed 0 bases at V and 0 bases at J, leaving 3 bases unmatched. The CDR3 totals 15 residues. Per germline, CDR1 SGDLS and CDR2 YYNGEE. The sample holds a few counts of this clonotype. Its specificity is unknown. The sample comprised PBMCs or a T cell subset sorted from them (not recorded which). The chain links TRBV9 to TRBJ2-7; 7 bases are shared with TRBD1. The receptor comes from a man between 18 and 29 years old who had mild COVID-19 (a few samples of this study predate the infection). Cell type and time point are not known. The CDR3 reads CASSVGDRASYEQYF. The CDR3, as DNA: TGTGCCAGCAGCGTAGGAGACAGGGCCTCCTACGAGCAGTACTTC.